This TCR beta chain derives from a study of T cells after yellow fever vaccination. Findings and limits, study-wide: A weaker but faster secondary response was observed, peaking on day 5 versus 15. Abundant clonotypes from the bulk population could have been carried over as contaminants into FACS-sorted repertoires. Few clonotypes appeared in both CD4 and CD8 compartments.

This clonotype was picked up a small number of times. The antigen remains unidentified. TCR cDNA, made by 5'RACE template switching, carried an added universal primer site and UMIs. MiXCR, applied by TCRdb to the 5' RACE reads, yields one record per CDR3 protein. Of roughly 330,000 distinct CDR3 sequences listed, around 6.8% are singletons. This receptor was obtained from a man aged 18 to 29 who received the YFV17D yellow fever vaccine. This material consisted of PBMCs, taken about 49 days after the first yellow fever vaccination.

The CDR3 coding sequence is TGCAGTGCTAGGGAATGGGTTGATACGCAGTATTTT. Residues: CSAREWVDTQYF. The chain recombines TRBV20-1 with TRBJ2-3; D remains ambiguous. V lost 3 bases and J 6 bases, leaving 10 bases between the germline ends. The CDR3 covers 12 residues. Germline lookup yields CDR1 DFQATT and CDR2 SNEGSKA (reference sequence).